This T cell receptor (beta chain) was retrieved from a study of cytomegalovirus exposure and HLA in healthy donors. Findings and caveats of the study: HLA-A and HLA-B allele assignments for most subjects were reportedly predicted accurately using TCR beta sequences. With DRB1 most and HLA-C fewest, TCR association rates differed between HLA loci in a later analysis. Among TCR beta chains of equal frequency, HLA-associated ones were more clonally expanded in a later analysis. No immune exposure information besides CMV serostatus was available.

A remark on this clone: Its antigen is not known.

The PCR used 60 Vbeta and 13 Jbeta primers. The protocol was immunoSEQ multiplex PCR, while the TCRdb copy is restricted to in-frame clones and leaves out a portion. Of around 130,000 clones listed, just under 80% are singletons. Unmatched junction bases numbered 10, after V lost 9 bases and J lost 4 bases. The CDR3 has 14 amino acids. Germline loops: CDR1 LNHDA, CDR2 SQIVND (reference sequence). The V and J genes are TRBV19 and TRBJ2-3; 7 bases fit TRBD2. Material: PBMCs. This TCR came from a woman aged 40 to 55 in good health and CMV-seronegative. This chain's CDR3 is CASRGGVLSDTQYF. The CDR3 bases are TGTGCCAGCCGGGGAGGGGTTCTCTCAGATACGCAGTATTTT. Together with reference TRBV19 and TRBJ2-3, the CDR3 gives the full variable domain: DGGITQSPKYLFRKEGQNVTLSCEQNLNHDAMYWYRQDPGQGLRLIYYSQIVNDFQKGDIAEGYSVSREKKESFPLTVTSAQKNPTAFYLCASRGGVLSDTQYFGPGTRLTVL.